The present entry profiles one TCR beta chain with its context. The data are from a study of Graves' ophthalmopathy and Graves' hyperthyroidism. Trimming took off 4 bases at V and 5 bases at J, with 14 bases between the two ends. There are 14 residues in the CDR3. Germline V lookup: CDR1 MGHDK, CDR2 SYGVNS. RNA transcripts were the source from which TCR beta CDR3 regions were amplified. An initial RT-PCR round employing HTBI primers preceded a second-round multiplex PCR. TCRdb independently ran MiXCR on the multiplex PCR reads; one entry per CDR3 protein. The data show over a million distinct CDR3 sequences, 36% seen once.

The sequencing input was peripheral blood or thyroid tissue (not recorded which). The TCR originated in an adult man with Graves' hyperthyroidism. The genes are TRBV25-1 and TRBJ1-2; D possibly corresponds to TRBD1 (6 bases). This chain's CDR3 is CASSVTGQGYGYTF. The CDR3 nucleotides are TGTGCCAGCAGTGTAACGGGGCAGGGGTATGGCTACACCTTC.